Here is one T cell receptor (beta chain) with its context. No antigen is known for it. No per-base quality is available; no much larger clone lies one base away. These data come from a study of T cell responses to AZD1222 COVID-19 vaccine (dated by TCRdb to the early 2020s). At the level of the whole study: TCR sequencing was performed for more than 230 trial participants, of whom about 200 were given two doses of AZD1222 and roughly 25 were given two doses of MenACWY control vaccine. Enrollment into the trials was organized by age into subgroups of 18-55, 56-69 and 70-plus years, and those subgroups contained roughly 150, 30 and 60 TCR-sequenced participants, respectively. Broader findings and caveats from the paper: Most participants were white British and females outnumbered males, and the authors suggested that clonal diversity may have been underestimated. Because no day 14 peak-response samples were available, the repertoires could be characterized only after the peak T cell response. The 56-69-year group was small, and its depth increase did not reach significance, likely because of low power. Conclusions about previously exposed vaccinees are limited because only five to seven AZD1222 recipients were SARS-CoV-2 seropositive at baseline. A significant rise in spike-specific TCR breadth and depth was observed after two AZD1222 doses relative to day 0 and relative to MenACWY recipients. CD4 TCRs associated with the vaccine covered the entire spike protein, and the dominant responses were in regions 160-218 and 743-854. Epitopes outside the regions mutated in the B.1.351 and B.1.1.7 variants were reportedly recognized by nearly half of the unique spike-specific TCRs.

The CDR3 regions of human TCRbeta chains were analyzed by immunosequencing. The published analysis was carried out like this. TCRs in the repertoires were compared against a reference library of SARS-CoV-2-specific TCRs that had been generated with the MIRA antigen-specificity platform. Breadth was defined as the fraction of unique TCRs that were SARS-CoV-2-associated, and depth was defined as the fraction of total T cells that were SARS-CoV-2-associated. Each spike-specific TCR was assigned to its reactive spike region and to a CD4 or CD8 class using the MIRA data. Log10-transformed breadth and depth values were compared by one-way ANOVA with Sidak's multiple comparisons tests. The source is immuneACCESS, and TCRdb retained only in-frame sequences with V and J called. Part of the clones is not carried over; for the studies checked, unresolved V genes explain less than half of this, and the remainder is unexplained. For V, J and clone size, that table is used; D and trimming come from the DNA. The sample contains roughly 150,000 clones, approximately 86% of them found a single time. The ten largest clones add up to approximately 7.2% of the sample.

The sample's time point label, decoded: sample from adult after SARS-CoV-2 infection, after symptom onset. A couple of convalescent COVID-19 patients, sampled after symptom onset from adults with prior SARS-CoV-2 infection, were also TCR-sequenced for comparison. V is pruned by 7 bases and J by 1 base, leaving 9 bases of the junction without a gene match. Reading from cysteine to phenylalanine, the CDR3 counts 17 amino acids. Only the CDR3 part of the read is kept: 51 bases, read in frame from the first base. CDR1 and CDR2 were assigned from the germline V gene as SNHLY and FYNNEI. Here the sequenced sample was peripheral blood, taken after recovery from COVID-19. The source of this sequence is an adult who had recovered from COVID-19. This receptor chain uses TRBV2 and TRBJ2-1; TRBD1 matches 11 bases in the middle. The nucleotides are TGTGCCAGCACACTATATAGGGACAGGGGGTCCTACAATGAGCAGTTCTTC. Translation gives CASTLYRDRGSYNEQFF.